This T cell receptor beta chain stems from a study of cytomegalovirus exposure and HLA in healthy donors. This clone came up a few times. Per germline, CDR1 LNHNV and CDR2 YYDKDF (reference sequence). This CDR3 comprises 15 residues. Trimming removed 2 bases at V and 6 bases at J, with 14 bases between. Primers included in the PCR were 60 Vbeta and 13 Jbeta primers. Generated by immunoSEQ multiplex PCR, the TCRdb table keeps only in-frame clones and is missing some. The sample carries roughly 190,000 clones, roughly 12% recorded once. The sample was PBMCs. This clonotype originated in a man aged 50-60 years in good health and CMV-seropositive. V is TRBV15 and J is TRBJ2-4, with a weak D call TRBD1 (6 bases). The CDR3 spells CATSRNRDGGNIQYF. CDR3 coding DNA: TGTGCCACCAGCAGAAACAGGGACGGAGGAAACATTCAGTACTTC.